This TCR beta chain was sequenced in a study of OX40 agonist ivuxolimab in advanced cancers. The CDR3 is made up of 15 amino acids. CDR1 and CDR2 (germline): SGHTA, FQGNSA. V dropped 3 bases and J dropped 2; count of bases not matched to a gene: 3. Assay: immunoSEQ multiplex PCR; the TCRdb copy retains only in-frame clones and omits some. The sample contains more than 70,000 clones, roughly 91% of which appear only once. The clonotype originates from an adult with an advanced solid tumor such as melanoma, head and neck, liver or kidney cancer. This sample comprised CD4+ or CD8+ T cells sorted from blood, obtained in a trial of the OX40 agonist ivuxolimab. The chain combines TRBV7-2 with TRBJ1-5; 8 nucleotides match TRBD1. The CDR3 sequence: CASSLDRVGNQPQHF. In nucleotides, the CDR3 is TGTGCCAGCAGCTTGGACAGGGTCGGCAATCAGCCCCAGCATTTT.